One and the same sample provided the 22 T cell receptor beta chains below, sequenced in a study of OX40 agonist ivuxolimab in advanced cancers. Generated by immunoSEQ multiplex PCR, the TCRdb table keeps only in-frame clones and is missing some. The data show 60,000 or so clones, roughly 84% seen once. Sequences were derived from CD4+ or CD8+ T cells sorted from blood, sampled in a trial of the OX40 agonist ivuxolimab. The receptors come from an adult with an advanced solid tumor such as melanoma, head and neck, liver or kidney cancer.

V gene TRBV5-1 combines with J gene TRBJ2-7; 7 bases line up with TRBD2. Germline trimming cut 0 bases from V and 0 bases from J; bases unmatched to any gene: 3. The germline V gene encodes CDR1 SGHRS and CDR2 YFSETQ. The CDR3 is made up of 15 amino acids. This chain's CDR3 is CASSLVLAASYEQYF. The DNA of the CDR3 is TGCGCCAGCAGCTTGGTTCTAGCGGCCTCCTACGAGCAGTACTTC.

This chain joins TRBV7-3 and TRBJ2-1; either TRBD1 or TRBD2 may fit D (5 bases each). This CDR3 spans 17 amino acids. Germline V lookup: CDR1 SGHTA, CDR2 FQGTGA. The V and J ends lost 4 bases and 4 bases respectively, with 20 bases between them. CDR3 nucleotides: TGTGCCAGCAGCTCTCAAACGAGAGGGACGGGGTACAATGAGCAGTTCTTC. Translation gives CASSSQTRGTGYNEQFF.

The chain recombines TRBV27 with TRBJ2-7; D is perhaps TRBD1 (6 bases). Trimming removed 1 base at V and 0 bases at J, with 13 bases between. The length of the CDR3 is 16 residues. Germline loops: CDR1 MNHEY, CDR2 SMNVEV (reference sequence). Here the CDR3 reads CASSLLGATSSYEQYF. CDR3 nucleotide sequence: TGTGCCAGCAGTTTATTGGGGGCGACGAGCTCCTACGAGCAGTACTTC.

This chain joins TRBV18 and TRBJ1-2; D unresolved. The CDR3 totals 14 residues. The V gene lost 5 bases and the J gene lost 3 bases, with 13 bases spanning the gap. Germline loops: CDR1 KGHSH, CDR2 LQKENI. CDR3 nucleotide sequence: TGTGCCAGCTCAGTTACAGACGACTACTATGGCTACACCTTC. Translation: CASSVTDDYYGYTF.

The rearrangement joins TRBV13 to TRBJ2-3, with TRBD2 identical over 8 bases. Germline trimming cut 5 bases from V and 8 bases from J; bases unmatched to any gene: 12. The V gene's germline CDR1 is PRHDT and CDR2 FYEKMQ (reference sequence). The CDR3 has 15 residues. The CDR3 nucleotides are TGTGCCAGCAGCCCGATGAGCGGGGGTTCAGGTACGCAGTATTTT. It translates to CASSPMSGGSGTQYF.

The chain recombines TRBV6-1 with TRBJ1-1; D gene ambiguous. Germline CDR1 is MNHNS and CDR2 is SASEGT. CDR3 length: 14 amino acids. V dropped 7 bases and J dropped 4 bases, with 16 bases sitting between them. In DNA form, the CDR3 reads TGTGCCAGCAAGATGGGCCCTCAGACCACTGAAGCTTTCTTT. As protein: CASKMGPQTTEAFF.

J is TRBJ1-1 and V is TRBV9; TRBD1 agrees at 8 bases. Trimming took 0 bases from V and 1 from J; bases not matched to a gene: 2. This CDR3 contains 15 residues. Per germline, CDR1 SGDLS and CDR2 YYNGEE. This CDR3 reads CASSVGDRPNTEAFF. CDR3 sequence (DNA): TGTGCCAGCAGCGTAGGGGACAGGCCGAACACTGAAGCTTTCTTT.

V is TRBV11-2 and J is TRBJ1-5, with 10 bases lining up with TRBD1. V dropped 4 bases and J dropped 4; count of bases not matched to a gene: 4. Per the germline V gene, CDR1 is SGHAT and CDR2 is FQNNGV. The length of the CDR3 is 15 residues. Here the CDR3 DNA reads TGTGCCAGCAGCTCAAGACAGGGGGCAAATCAGCCCCAGCATTTT. It specifies CASSSRQGANQPQHF.

This chain joins TRBV18 and TRBJ2-1; D remains ambiguous. V was pared by 2 bases and J by 7 bases, with 6 bases between. Per the germline V gene, CDR1 is KGHSH and CDR2 is LQKENI. The CDR3 length is 12 residues. This chain's CDR3 is CASSPSVNEQFF. The CDR3 DNA is TGTGCCAGCTCACCATCGGTTAATGAGCAGTTCTTC.

This clone is labeled as medium-sized. The rearrangement joins TRBV29-1 to TRBJ2-7; D is tentatively TRBD1 or TRBD2 (7 bases each). The germline CDR1 and CDR2 sequences are SQVTM and ANQGSEA. V shed 4 bases and J shed 1 base, with 14 bases lying between them. This CDR3 comprises 14 residues. The DNA for the CDR3 is TGCAGCGTTGGGGGGGGACAGCCGTCCTACGAGCAGTACTTC. Residues: CSVGGGQPSYEQYF.

This clone has more than one count but fewer than ten. The chain employs TRBV27 and TRBJ1-5; D is unresolved. The length of the CDR3 is 14 residues. Trimming left V 6 bases short and J 5 bases short, with 14 bases between. Germline loops: CDR1 MNHEY, CDR2 SMNVEV (reference sequence). The DNA for the CDR3 is TGTGCCAGCAGCTCCCTCAGTGCGGATCAGCCCCAGCATTTT. Protein sequence: CASSSLSADQPQHF.

This clone showed up just once. J is TRBJ1-5 and V is TRBV19; D might be TRBD1 (5 bases). Germline V CDR1 and CDR2: LNHDA, SQIVND (reference sequence). V shed 6 bases and J shed 1 base, with 16 bases lying between them. This CDR3 comprises 16 residues. CDR3 coding DNA: TGTGCCAGTAGAATGCGAGGGACTCAGAGCAATCAGCCCCAGCATTTT. Protein: CASRMRGTQSNQPQHF.

This chain uses TRBV7-6 with TRBJ1-3; weak D call: TRBD1 (6 bases). The CDR3 runs to 14 residues. Germline V gene sequence: CDR1 SGHVS, CDR2 FNYEAQ. Trimming removed 5 bases at V and 0 bases at J, with 8 bases between. CDR3 sequence: CASSRTASGNTIYF. The CDR3 DNA reads as TGTGCCAGCAGCCGGACAGCCTCTGGAAACACCATATATTTT.

The V gene is TRBV28, the J gene TRBJ1-2; tentatively, D is TRBD1 (5 bases). CDR1 and CDR2 from the germline V gene are MDHEN and SYDVKM. This CDR3 spans 14 amino acids. With 2 bases removed from V and 8 bases from J, the gap between germline ends came to 15 bases. CDR3 protein: CASSLPDRGGGYTF. The CDR3 bases are TGTGCCAGCAGTTTACCCGACCGGGGGGGAGGCTACACCTTC.

This clone was counted a few times. The chain links TRBV25-1 to TRBJ1-2; D is unclear. Trimming pared 5 bases from V and 6 bases from J, leaving 10 bases between. There are 12 residues in the CDR3. CDR1 is MGHDK and CDR2 is SYGVNS in the germline V gene. CDR3 in amino acids: CASSLSGDGYTF. CDR3 sequence (DNA): TGTGCCAGCAGTTTGTCAGGAGATGGCTACACCTTC.

This clone was seen just once. The chain joins TRBV11-2 to TRBJ1-1; unclear D gene. Looked up from germline, CDR1 is SGHAT and CDR2 is FQNNGV. Trimming took 1 base from V and 1 from J, leaving 4 bases between them. The CDR3 totals 13 residues. CDR3 nucleotides: TGTGCCAGCAGCTTAGTGGCGAACACTGAAGCTTTCTTT. Protein product: CASSLVANTEAFF.

The rearrangement uses TRBV5-4 and TRBJ2-7; D remains ambiguous. Germline values: CDR1 SGHNT, CDR2 YYREEE (reference sequence). The CDR3 is made up of 13 amino acids. Trimming took off 3 bases at V and 3 bases at J, with 10 bases between the two ends. The CDR3 sequence is CASSSRTDYEQYF. The CDR3, as DNA: TGTGCCAGCAGCTCAAGGACGGACTACGAGCAGTACTTC.

The J gene is TRBJ1-1, the V gene TRBV2; 8 bases align to TRBD1. CDR1 and CDR2 from the germline V gene are SNHLY and FYNNEI. V lost 7 bases, J lost 4 bases, and 8 bases stayed unmatched. The CDR3 sequence is 14 residues long. This CDR3 reads CASTLQGVITEAFF. The CDR3, as DNA: TGTGCCAGCACCTTACAGGGGGTAATCACTGAAGCTTTCTTT.

This clone turned up a few times. The chain combines TRBV10-2 with TRBJ2-1; 9 nucleotides line up with TRBD1. V was clipped by 0 bases and J by 3 bases; unmatched bases: 3. The CDR3 loop spans 16 amino acids. The V gene's germline CDR1 is WSHSY and CDR2 SAAADI. CDR3 amino acids: CASSESRTGDYNEQFF. The CDR3 nucleotides read TGCGCCAGCAGTGAGTCTAGGACAGGGGACTACAATGAGCAGTTCTTC.

J is TRBJ2-1 and V is TRBV19, with D maybe TRBD1 (6 bases). The CDR3 consists of 17 residues. CDR1 is LNHDA and CDR2 is SQIVND in the germline V gene (reference sequence). Trimming cost V 6 bases and J 6 bases, with 24 bases left between them. CDR3 residues: CASSTRSQGLRGNEQFF. CDR3 sequence (DNA): TGTGCCAGTAGCACCAGAAGCCAGGGGTTGAGGGGCAATGAGCAGTTCTTC.

This clone occurred once. The chain has TRBV19 and TRBJ2-5, with D hard to call. The CDR3 is 13 amino acids. Deletions cut 6 bases from V and 2 bases from J, with 10 bases between. Germline V CDR1 and CDR2: LNHDA, SQIVND (reference sequence). CDR3 amino acids: CASRGPAQETQYF. CDR3 nucleotides: TGTGCCAGTAGGGGCCCTGCACAAGAGACCCAGTACTTC.

V gene TRBV5-4 combines with J gene TRBJ2-7; 13 positions match TRBD2. CDR3 length: 16 residues. Trimming cost V 4 bases and J 3 bases; bases outside gene matches: 7. Germline CDR1 reads SGHNT; CDR2 reads YYREEE (reference sequence). This chain's CDR3 is CASSPGGLAGIYEQYF. The CDR3 nucleotides are TGTGCCAGCAGCCCCGGGGGACTAGCGGGAATCTACGAGCAGTACTTC.